This passage covers 30 T cell receptor beta chains from one sample sequenced in a study of cytomegalovirus exposure and HLA in healthy donors. Data came from immunoSEQ multiplex PCR; TCRdb stores just in-frame clones and leaves some out. The repertoire includes roughly 60,000 clones, approximately 96% of them detected once, and 0.9% sits in the top ten. Material: PBMCs. These receptor sequences come from a man in his late teens or twenties in good health and CMV-seronegative.

V usage is TRBV6-6 and J usage is TRBJ2-1; D is ambiguous. This CDR3 is built from 13 residues. From germline, CDR1 is MNHNY and CDR2 SVGAGI (reference sequence). V was cut by 7 bases and J by 3 bases, with 10 bases left in between. CDR3 amino acids: CASTSIGYNEQFF. The CDR3 DNA follows: TGTGCCAGCACATCTATTGGCTACAATGAGCAGTTCTTC.

DNA of the CDR3: TGTGCCAGCAGCGCCCGAGCAATTGAGCAGTTCTTC. This translates into CASSARAIEQFF. V is TRBV7-8 and J is TRBJ2-1; D not certain. V lost 5 bases and J 9 bases, leaving 11 bases between the germline ends. The CDR3 consists of 12 residues. Per the germline V gene, CDR1 is SGHVS and CDR2 is FQNEAQ. Supplemented by reference TRBV7-8 and TRBJ2-1, the full variable domain reads GAGVSQSPRYKVAKRGQDVALRCDPISGHVSLFWYQQALGQGPEFLTYFQNEAQLDKSGLPSDRFFAERPEGSVSTLKIQRTQQEDSAVYLCASSARAIEQFFGPGTRLTVL.

The rearrangement links TRBV11-2 to TRBJ1-2; D is perhaps TRBD1 (6 bases). Germline CDR1 is SGHAT and CDR2 is FQNNGV. This CDR3 has 17 amino acids. The germline V and J ends were trimmed by 0 bases and 6 bases, with 20 bases remaining between them. CDR3 nucleotides: TGTGCCAGCAGCTTAGATTGGGGATTTCTGGCAGGGGATGGCTACACCTTC. Its protein is CASSLDWGFLAGDGYTF.

The chain recombines TRBV5-1 with TRBJ2-5, with a weak D call TRBD1 (5 bases). The germline CDR1 and CDR2 sequences are SGHRS and YFSETQ. The CDR3 totals 14 residues. V lost 5 bases, J lost 2 bases, and 13 bases lay in between. The CDR3 spells CASRKTGHQETQYF. The CDR3 DNA is TGCGCCAGCAGAAAAACAGGACATCAAGAGACCCAGTACTTC.

The rearrangement joins TRBV28 to TRBJ1-5; perhaps TRBD1 as D (5 bases). The V end was cut by 2 bases, the J end by 6 bases, with 8 bases between. Germline V gene sequence: CDR1 MDHEN, CDR2 SYDVKM. CDR3 size: 13 residues. In nucleotides, the CDR3 is TGTGCCAGCAGTTTAACAGGCAGTCAGCCCCAGCATTTT. It translates to CASSLTGSQPQHF.

The V gene is TRBV13, the J gene TRBJ2-3; no clear D. The ends were cut back, 5 bases at V and 2 bases at J, with 8 bases in the middle. The CDR3 covers 13 residues. Germline V gene lookup returns CDR1 PRHDT and CDR2 FYEKMQ (reference sequence). The CDR3 protein is CASSREFTDTQYF. CDR3 coding DNA: TGTGCCAGCAGCCGCGAATTCACAGATACGCAGTATTTT.

To note about this clone: A junction boundary mismatches the germline segment, possibly from a read error. The genes are TRBV10-3 and TRBJ1-1, with 7 bases identical to TRBD1. The CDR3 is made up of 10 amino acids. The germline CDR1 and CDR2 sequences are ENHRY and SYGVKD. CDR3 in DNA: TGTGCCACCGGGTTTCCGGACAGGAACTTT. The encoded protein is CATGFPDRNF.

V usage is TRBV25-1 and J usage is TRBJ2-3; D gene unclear. From germline, CDR1 is MGHDK and CDR2 SYGVNS. V dropped 5 bases and J dropped 0 bases, with 12 bases sitting between them. There are 15 residues in the CDR3. The CDR3 nucleotides are TGTGCCAGCAGTCGACGGAGAACTAGCACAGATACGCAGTATTTT. Translated: CASSRRRTSTDTQYF. Full variable domain (rest looked up from reference TRBV25-1 and TRBJ2-3): EADIYQTPRYLVIGTGKKITLECSQTMGHDKMYWYQQDPGMELHLIHYSYGVNSTEKGDLSSESTVSRIRTEHFPLTLESARPSHTSQYLCASSRRRTSTDTQYFGPGTRLTVL.

For the CDR3, the DNA is TGTGCCAGCAGCCAAGATAACAGACAGGGGGAAGCTTTCTTT. It encodes CASSQDNRQGEAFF. The V gene is TRBV14, the J gene TRBJ1-1; 8 bases fit TRBD1. V shed 0 bases, J shed 8 bases, and the junction held 5 bases outside the gene matches. The CDR3 extends over 14 amino acids. Germline V gives CDR1 SGHDN, CDR2 FVKESK. The full variable domain, its missing parts supplied by reference TRBV14 and TRBJ1-1, is EAGVTQFPSHSVIEKGQTVTLRCDPISGHDNLYWYRRVMGKEIKFLLHFVKESKQDESGMPNNRFLAERTGGTYSTLKVQPAELEDSGVYFCASSQDNRQGEAFFGQGTRLTVV.

V is TRBV28 and J is TRBJ2-7; 7 bases match TRBD1. The CDR3 length is 13 residues. V was pared by 5 bases and J by 5 bases, with 6 bases of the junction left unmatched. Germline V lookup: CDR1 MDHEN, CDR2 SYDVKM. This CDR3 reads CASSPGGRDEQYF. The CDR3 bases are TGTGCCAGCAGTCCAGGGGGACGGGACGAGCAGTACTTC.

The chain combines TRBV4-1 with TRBJ2-3; 8 bases map to TRBD2. V lost 4 bases to trimming and J lost 3 bases; unmatched junction nucleotides: 3. The CDR3 has 14 amino acids. Germline V gene lookup returns CDR1 MGHRA and CDR2 YSYEKL. In DNA, the CDR3 is TGCGCCAGCAGCCTTAGCGGGGAGACAGATACGCAGTATTTT. The encoded protein is CASSLSGETDTQYF.

This clone was seen a single time. V usage is TRBV28 and J usage is TRBJ2-5; TRBD2 is a possible D gene (6 bases). The germline V gene encodes CDR1 MDHEN and CDR2 SYDVKM. This CDR3 has 17 amino acids. The germline V and J ends were trimmed by 8 bases and 5 bases, with 27 bases remaining between them. The chain's CDR3 is CASRQPGLRFLGETQYF. CDR3 bases: TGTGCCAGCCGCCAACCGGGACTTCGATTTCTTGGGGAGACCCAGTACTTC.

The count of this clone is one. The rearrangement joins TRBV7-9 to TRBJ1-2; 7 nucleotides match TRBD1. Germline values: CDR1 SEHNR, CDR2 FQNEAQ (reference sequence). The J segment lost 5 bases and the V segment lost 0 bases, leaving 6 bases of the junction unmatched. CDR3 length: 15 amino acids. CDR3 nucleotides: TGTGCCAGCAGCTTAGCGGACAGGCGCTGGTATGGCTACACCTTC. Amino acids: CASSLADRRWYGYTF.

The chain has TRBV5-1 and TRBJ2-3; maybe TRBD2 (5 bases). CDR3 size: 14 residues. Germline V CDR1 and CDR2: SGHRS, YFSETQ. V was pared by 2 bases and J by 1 base, with 8 bases between. The CDR3 protein is CASSLREGTDTQYF. The CDR3 DNA reads as TGCGCCAGCAGCTTACGGGAAGGCACAGATACGCAGTATTTT.

The genes are TRBV15 and TRBJ2-1; TRBD1 is a possible D gene (6 bases). Germline V gene data show CDR1 as LNHNV and CDR2 as YYDKDF (reference sequence). This CDR3 is built from 15 residues. V was cut by 0 bases and J by 7 bases, with 13 bases left in between. Here the CDR3 DNA reads TGTGCCACCAGCAGAGATAACAGGGCCCCTAATGAGCAGTTCTTC. As protein: CATSRDNRAPNEQFF.

This chain uses TRBV4-1 with TRBJ2-5; 7 bases line up with TRBD1. With 5 bases clipped from V and 5 bases from J, the junction kept 5 bases outside the gene matches. The V gene's germline CDR1 is MGHRA and CDR2 YSYEKL. The CDR3 runs 13 residues. The CDR3 DNA follows: TGCGCCAGCAGCAAGGGACAGCGGGAGACCCAGTACTTC. Amino acid sequence: CASSKGQRETQYF.

The V gene is TRBV7-9, the J gene TRBJ2-5; 13 bases fit TRBD2. Germline values: CDR1 SEHNR, CDR2 FQNEAQ (reference sequence). V lost 3 bases, J lost 4 bases, and 8 bases stayed unmatched. The CDR3 is 17 residues long. CDR3 sequence (DNA): TGTGCCAGCAGCTTCCGACTAGCGGGAGGTTTCGGAGAGACCCAGTACTTC. Its protein product is CASSFRLAGGFGETQYF.

The V gene is TRBV28, the J gene TRBJ2-7; TRBD1 might be the D (5 bases). Germline V lookup: CDR1 MDHEN, CDR2 SYDVKM. The CDR3 totals 14 residues. Deletions cut 1 base from V and 0 bases from J, with 7 bases between. CDR3 in amino acids: CASSLLGPSYEQYF. In nucleotides, the CDR3 is TGTGCCAGCAGTTTATTGGGGCCCTCCTACGAGCAGTACTTC.

DNA for the CDR3: TGCGCCAGCAGCCAAGGGCCGCGGGCCCTCTCCTACGAGCAGTACTTC. Translation gives CASSQGPRALSYEQYF. The V gene is TRBV4-1, the J gene TRBJ2-7; a possible D gene is TRBD2 (5 bases). Looked up from germline, CDR1 is MGHRA and CDR2 is YSYEKL. This CDR3 spans 16 amino acids. V was cut by 1 base and J by 0 bases, with 13 bases left in between.

The chain joins TRBV6-1 to TRBJ1-4, with TRBD1 matching over 7 bases. CDR3 length: 16 amino acids. Germline V CDR1 and CDR2: MNHNS, SASEGT. Unmatched junction bases numbered 7, after V lost 1 base and J lost 5 bases. CDR3 amino acids: CASSEEAGRGNEKLFF. The CDR3 nucleotides read TGTGCCAGCAGTGAAGAAGCAGGCAGGGGGAATGAAAAACTGTTTTTT.

The gene calls are TRBV28 and TRBJ2-3; 7 nucleotides align to TRBD2. CDR1 is MDHEN, CDR2 SYDVKM, per germline. The CDR3 is 15 residues long. Trimming cost V 7 bases and J 3 bases; bases outside gene matches: 10. This CDR3 is CASITGTTQTDTQYF. CDR3 in DNA: TGTGCCAGCATCACCGGGACTACCCAGACAGATACGCAGTATTTT.

The table lists this clone with a count of one. This chain links TRBV27 with TRBJ2-3; TRBD1 matches 10 bases. Germline-derived CDR1 and CDR2 are MNHEY and SMNVEV (reference sequence). The CDR3 length is 15 residues. V shed 2 bases, J shed 8 bases, and the junction held 7 bases outside the gene matches. The CDR3 is CASSLRQGAGGTQYF. DNA of the CDR3: TGTGCCAGCAGTTTACGACAGGGGGCTGGGGGTACGCAGTATTTT.

The chain combines TRBV28 with TRBJ2-1; the match to TRBD2 covers 15 bases. Unmatched junction bases numbered 16, after V lost 4 bases and J lost 6 bases. The CDR3 covers 20 residues. Germline lookup yields CDR1 MDHEN and CDR2 SYDVKM. The CDR3 here is CASSSIGLAGGQGGANEQFF. The CDR3, as DNA: TGTGCCAGCAGTTCCATCGGACTAGCGGGAGGGCAGGGAGGGGCCAATGAGCAGTTCTTC.

V gene TRBV5-8 combines with J gene TRBJ2-3; TRBD2 aligns across 16 bases. Germline lookup yields CDR1 SGHTS and CDR2 YDEGEE. Unmatched junction bases numbered 7, after V lost 4 bases and J lost 14 bases. The length of the CDR3 is 14 residues. DNA for the CDR3: TGTGCCAGCAGCAGGGGACTAGCGGGAGGGCTCCTGTATTTT. The encoded protein is CASSRGLAGGLLYF.

V is TRBV29-1 and J is TRBJ2-5; 9 bases line up with TRBD2. Looked up from germline, CDR1 is SQVTM and CDR2 is ANQGSEA. V trimming: 7 bases; J trimming: 1 base; junction bases outside the gene matches: 10. The CDR3 totals 15 residues. The CDR3 nucleotides are TGCAGCGCCGATACCAGACTAGCGGTCCAAGAGACCCAGTACTTC. It codes for CSADTRLAVQETQYF.

This chain connects TRBV28 to TRBJ1-2; 10 bases are a match to TRBD1. This CDR3 has 15 amino acids. In germline, CDR1 is MDHEN, CDR2 SYDVKM. V dropped 6 bases and J dropped 4; count of bases not matched to a gene: 8. CDR3 sequence: CASRVPGQGIYGYTF. CDR3 DNA: TGTGCCAGCAGAGTCCCGGGACAGGGGATCTATGGCTACACCTTC.

This clone was seen once. The genes are TRBV29-1 and TRBJ2-1, with 9 bases fitting TRBD2. Germline values: CDR1 SQVTM, CDR2 ANQGSEA. After removal of 3 bases from V and 7 bases from J, the junction contained 4 bases not matched to a gene. The CDR3 length is 13 residues. As DNA, the CDR3 is TGCAGCGTTGAGGGCGGGAGGGTTAATGAGCAGTTCTTC. It codes for CSVEGGRVNEQFF.

The V call is TRBV28, the J call TRBJ2-5; no reliable D call. The CDR3 runs to 11 residues. Germline CDR1 is MDHEN and CDR2 is SYDVKM. V was shortened by 4 bases and J by 5 bases, with 5 bases between the two germline ends. DNA of the CDR3: TGTGCCAGCAGTTCGAGTGAGACCCAGTACTTC. Amino acids: CASSSSETQYF.

J is TRBJ2-3 and V is TRBV6-1; maybe TRBD1 (5 bases). CDR1 and CDR2 (germline): MNHNS, SASEGT. The CDR3 has 14 residues. V was pared by 10 bases and J by 0 bases, with 14 bases between. CDR3 DNA: TGTGCCACCGCTATCAGGGTTAGCACAGATACGCAGTATTTT. Its translation: CATAIRVSTDTQYF.

The V call is TRBV6-6, the J call TRBJ1-3, with 7 bases fitting TRBD1. Trimming removed 6 bases from V and 8 bases from J; junction bases left unmatched: 10. This CDR3 contains 14 residues. Germline values: CDR1 MNHNY, CDR2 SVGAGI (reference sequence). The CDR3 DNA reads as TGTGCCAGCAGCCCCGTAGGGGGCGGGGACACCATATATTTT. Translation gives CASSPVGGGDTIYF.